This paragraph covers one T cell receptor beta chain sequence. Using immunoSEQ multiplex PCR, the repertoire was profiled, and TCRdb retains in-frame clones only, with some absent. Counted here are about 250,000 clones, 75% to 90% occurring once; the ten biggest clones make up 2.5% to 4%. This sample stems from a study of blood T cell repertoires in COVID-19. The sequencing sample was made of PBMCs or T cells enriched from blood (not recorded which). The receptor was derived from a woman between 40 and 50 years old who had been exposed to COVID-19.

The chain's CDR3 is CASSVGTEEKLFF. CDR3 bases: TGTGCCAGCAGCGTCGGGACAGAGGAAAAACTGTTTTTT. The V and J genes are TRBV9 and TRBJ1-4, with 7 positions matching TRBD1. V was pared by 2 bases and J by 8 bases, with 3 bases of the junction left unmatched. The germline CDR1 and CDR2 sequences are SGDLS and YYNGEE. The CDR3 length is 13 residues.